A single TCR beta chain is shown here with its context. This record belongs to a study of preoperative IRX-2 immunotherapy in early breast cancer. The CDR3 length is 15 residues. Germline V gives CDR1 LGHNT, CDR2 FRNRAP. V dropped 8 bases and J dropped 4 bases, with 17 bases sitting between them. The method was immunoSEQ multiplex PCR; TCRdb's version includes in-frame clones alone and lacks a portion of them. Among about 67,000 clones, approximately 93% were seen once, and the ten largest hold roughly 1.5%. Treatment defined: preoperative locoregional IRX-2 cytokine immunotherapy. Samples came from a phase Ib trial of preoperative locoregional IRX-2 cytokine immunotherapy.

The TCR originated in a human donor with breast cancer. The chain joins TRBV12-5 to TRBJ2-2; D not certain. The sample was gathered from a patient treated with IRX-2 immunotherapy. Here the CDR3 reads CASTPGPYSTGELFF. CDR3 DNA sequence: TGTGCTAGTACCCCCGGACCCTATTCCACCGGGGAGCTGTTTTTT.